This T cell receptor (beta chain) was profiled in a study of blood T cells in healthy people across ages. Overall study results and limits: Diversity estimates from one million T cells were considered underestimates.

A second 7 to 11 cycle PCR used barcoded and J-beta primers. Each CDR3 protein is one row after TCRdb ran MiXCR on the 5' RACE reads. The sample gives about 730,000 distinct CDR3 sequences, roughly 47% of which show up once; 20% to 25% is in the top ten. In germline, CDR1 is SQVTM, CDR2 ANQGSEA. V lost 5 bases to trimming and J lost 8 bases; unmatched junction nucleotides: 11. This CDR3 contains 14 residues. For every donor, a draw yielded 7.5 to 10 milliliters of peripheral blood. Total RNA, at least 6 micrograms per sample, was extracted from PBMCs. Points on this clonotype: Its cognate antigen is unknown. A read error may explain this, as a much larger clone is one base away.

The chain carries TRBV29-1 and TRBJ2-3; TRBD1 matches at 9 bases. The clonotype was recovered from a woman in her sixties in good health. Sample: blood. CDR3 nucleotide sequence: TGCAGCGTTTCTTCGGGACAGGGAGCAGTTACGCAGTATTTT. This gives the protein CSVSSGQGAVTQYF.